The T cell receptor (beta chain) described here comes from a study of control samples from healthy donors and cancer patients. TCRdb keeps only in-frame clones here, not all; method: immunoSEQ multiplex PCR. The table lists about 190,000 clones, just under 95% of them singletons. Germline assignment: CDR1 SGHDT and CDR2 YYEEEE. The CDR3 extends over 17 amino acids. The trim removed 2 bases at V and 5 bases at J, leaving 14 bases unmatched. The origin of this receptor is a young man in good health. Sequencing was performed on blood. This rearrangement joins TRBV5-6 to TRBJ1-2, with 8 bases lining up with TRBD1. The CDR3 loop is CASSFPPPTGARYGYTF. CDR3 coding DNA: TGTGCCAGCAGCTTCCCCCCGCCGACAGGGGCCCGGTATGGCTACACCTTC.